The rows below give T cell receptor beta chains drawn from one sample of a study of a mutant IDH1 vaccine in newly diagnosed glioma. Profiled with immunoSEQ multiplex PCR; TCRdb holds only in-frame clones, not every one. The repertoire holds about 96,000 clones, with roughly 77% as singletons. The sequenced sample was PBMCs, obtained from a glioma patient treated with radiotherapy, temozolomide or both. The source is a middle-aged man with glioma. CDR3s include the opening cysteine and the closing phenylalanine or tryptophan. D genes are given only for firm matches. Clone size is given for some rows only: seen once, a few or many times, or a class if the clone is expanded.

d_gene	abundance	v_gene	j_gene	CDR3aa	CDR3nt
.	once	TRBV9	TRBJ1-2	CASSDSPSGRYGYTF	TGTGCCAGCAGCGATTCCCCCTCCGGGCGCTATGGCTACACCTTC
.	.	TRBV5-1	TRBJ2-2	CASSSKNTGELFF	TGCGCCAGCAGCTCAAAGAACACCGGGGAGCTGTTTTTT
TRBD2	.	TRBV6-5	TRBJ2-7	CASSYSGGLAYEQYF	TGTGCCAGCAGTTACTCGGGGGGACTAGCCTACGAGCAGTACTTC
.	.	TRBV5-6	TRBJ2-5	CASSLTTTFSGETQYF	TGTGCCAGCAGCCTGACGACTACATTTTCAGGGGAGACCCAGTACTTC
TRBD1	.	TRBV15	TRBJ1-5	CATSRYSGGGQPQHF	TGTGCCACCAGCAGGTATTCAGGGGGGGGTCAGCCCCAGCATTTT
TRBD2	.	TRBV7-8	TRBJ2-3	CASSTQTSGRATDTQYF	TGTGCCAGCAGCACGCAGACTAGCGGGAGGGCCACAGATACGCAGTATTTT
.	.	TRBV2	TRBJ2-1	CASSRDTEQFF	TGTGCCAGCAGTAGGGACACCGAGCAGTTCTTC
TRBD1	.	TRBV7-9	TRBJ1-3	CASRLAGGSGNTIYF	TGTGCCAGCAGGCTGGCAGGGGGCTCTGGAAACACCATATATTTT
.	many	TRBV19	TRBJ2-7	CASSKRDGSYEQYF	TGTGCCAGTAGTAAACGGGACGGCTCCTACGAGCAGTACTTC
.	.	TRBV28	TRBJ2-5	CASLGGGFFGETQYF	.
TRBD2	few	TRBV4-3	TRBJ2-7	CASSQDQRGSYEQYF	TGCGCCAGCAGCCAAGATCAGCGGGGAAGCTACGAGCAGTACTTC
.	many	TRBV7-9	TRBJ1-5	CASSLGAQPQHF	TGTGCCAGCAGCCTAGGAGCTCAGCCCCAGCATTTT
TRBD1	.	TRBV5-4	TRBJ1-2	CASSLIGPTGFSSKGYTF	TGTGCCAGCAGCTTGATCGGGCCGACAGGGTTTAGTTCTAAGGGCTACACCTTC
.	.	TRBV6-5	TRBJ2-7	CASSRDGTYEQYF	TGTGCCAGCAGTCGGGACGGGACCTACGAGCAGTACTTC
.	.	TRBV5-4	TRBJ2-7	CASSFSTSRRTSSYEQYF	TGTGCCAGCAGCTTTTCGACGAGCCGTCGGACGAGCTCCTACGAGCAGTACTTC
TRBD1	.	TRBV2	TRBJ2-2	CASSGTGLTGELFF	TGTGCCAGCAGCGGGACAGGGCTAACCGGGGAGCTGTTTTTT
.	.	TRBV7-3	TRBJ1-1	CASSLTRGNTEAFF	TGTGCCAGCAGCTTAACCAGGGGGAACACTGAAGCTTTCTTT
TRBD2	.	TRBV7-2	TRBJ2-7	CASSSTRSAGVHYEQYF	TGTGCCAGCAGCTCGACTAGGAGTGCGGGGGTACACTACGAGCAGTACTTC
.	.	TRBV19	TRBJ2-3	CASSPYTDTQYF	TGTGCCAGTAGTCCCTACACAGATACGCAGTATTTT
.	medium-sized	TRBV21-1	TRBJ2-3	CASTTAGGAQYF	TGTGCCAGCACCACGGCCGGGGGTGCGCAGTATTTT
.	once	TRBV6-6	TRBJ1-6	CASSHPGHNSPLHF	TGTGCCAGCAGCCACCCGGGACATAATTCACCCCTCCACTTT
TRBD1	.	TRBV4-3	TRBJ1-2	CASSRGTRGQDGYTF	TGCGCCAGCAGCCGAGGGACCAGGGGGCAGGATGGCTACACCTTC
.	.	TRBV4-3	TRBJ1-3	CASSQGALSGNTIYF	TGCGCCAGCAGCCAAGGGGCTCTCTCTGGAAACACCATATATTTT
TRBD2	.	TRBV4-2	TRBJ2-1	CASSQEGALAGDNEQFF	TGTGCCAGCAGCCAAGAAGGGGCGCTAGCGGGGGACAATGAGCAGTTCTTC
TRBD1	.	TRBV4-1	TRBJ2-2	CASSLWTGGFTGELFF	TGCGCCAGCAGCCTTTGGACAGGCGGGTTCACCGGGGAGCTGTTTTTT
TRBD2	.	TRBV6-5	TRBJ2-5	CASRMGGKGLETQYF	TGTGCCAGCAGAATGGGAGGGAAAGGGTTGGAGACCCAGTACTTC
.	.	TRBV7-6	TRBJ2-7	CASSLDPRAAYEQYF	TGTGCCAGCAGCTTAGATCCCAGGGCGGCCTACGAGCAGTACTTC
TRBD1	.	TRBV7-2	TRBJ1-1	CASSSRRGGLKTEAFF	TGTGCCAGCAGCTCGCGGAGAGGGGGCTTGAAGACTGAAGCTTTCTTT
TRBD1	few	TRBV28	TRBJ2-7	CASSIPAGTGSPYEQYF	TGTGCCAGCAGTATCCCCGCCGGGACAGGGTCCCCCTACGAGCAGTACTTC
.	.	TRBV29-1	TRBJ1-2	CSANIQGPTYGYTF	TGCAGCGCAAATATACAAGGCCCCACCTATGGCTACACCTTC
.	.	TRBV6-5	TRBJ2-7	CASSYSDEQYF	TGTGCCAGCAGTTACTCAGACGAGCAGTACTTC
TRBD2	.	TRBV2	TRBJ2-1	CASIRVAGGYNEQFF	TGTGCCAGCATCCGGGTGGCGGGGGGGTACAATGAGCAGTTCTTC
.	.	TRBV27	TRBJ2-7	CASSFRTGTVEGYEQYF	TGTGCCAGCAGTTTTCGAACCGGGACCGTGGAGGGTTACGAGCAGTACTTC